The 20 T cell receptor beta chains reported below all come from one sample, sequenced in a study of early stage breast cancer tumors. The data were produced by immunoSEQ multiplex PCR, yet TCRdb's version contains in-frame clones alone and is incomplete. Among approximately 11,000 clones listed, about 78% were seen once. Sequenced: breast tumor tissue. These receptors were taken from a person aged 40 to 50 with breast cancer.

The chain combines TRBV6-1 with TRBJ2-2, with 9 positions matching TRBD2. The CDR3 sequence is 14 residues long. Germline values: CDR1 MNHNS, CDR2 SASEGT. V trimming: 2 bases; J trimming: 7 bases; junction bases outside the gene matches: 2. The CDR3 is CASSERREGGELFF. The CDR3 nucleotides are TGTGCCAGCAGTGAACGGCGGGAGGGCGGGGAGCTGTTTTTT.

This chain connects TRBV6-6 to TRBJ2-1; 10 bases match TRBD2. Unmatched junction bases numbered 7, after V lost 4 bases and J lost 7 bases. CDR3 length equals 15 residues. In germline, CDR1 is MNHNY, CDR2 SVGAGI (reference sequence). CDR3 residues: CASSSYRLAGNEQFF. CDR3 DNA: TGTGCCAGCAGTTCGTACCGACTAGCGGGTAATGAGCAGTTCTTC.

This sequence joins TRBV29-1 and TRBJ2-6; 7 nucleotides agree with TRBD1. Losses at the gene ends were 6 bases for V and 2 bases for J; bases not matched to a gene: 7. Germline loops: CDR1 SQVTM, CDR2 ANQGSEA. The CDR3 has 15 amino acids. This CDR3 is CSVSPQGTGANVLTF. CDR3 DNA sequence: TGCAGCGTGAGCCCACAGGGGACTGGGGCCAACGTCCTGACTTTC. The full variable domain, rest sourced from reference TRBV29-1 and TRBJ2-6, is SAVISQKPSRDICQRGTSLTIQCQVDSQVTMMFWYRQQPGQSLTLIATANQGSEATYESGFVIDKFPISRPNLTFSTLTVSNMSPEDSSIYLCSVSPQGTGANVLTFGAGSRLTVL.

This clone was detected a few times. V gene TRBV7-9 combines with J gene TRBJ1-3; D is unclear. This CDR3 is built from 15 residues. The V end lost 6 bases, the J end lost 7 bases, and 19 bases lay between the germline ends. CDR1 SEHNR and CDR2 FQNEAQ come from the germline V gene (reference sequence). CDR3 residues: CASSPPILQVNTIYF. CDR3 in DNA: TGTGCCAGCAGTCCACCCATACTCCAGGTTAACACCATATATTTT.

This chain connects TRBV19 to TRBJ1-5; perhaps TRBD1 as D (5 bases). The CDR3 runs 15 residues. With 7 bases removed from V and 6 bases from J, the gap between germline ends came to 19 bases. CDR1 and CDR2 (germline): LNHDA, SQIVND (reference sequence). In DNA, the CDR3 is TGTGCCAGTATCCCTGGGGGACTACCCCGTCAGCCCCAGCATTTT. This sequence encodes CASIPGGLPRQPQHF.

The rearrangement joins TRBV27 to TRBJ2-4; D is perhaps TRBD1 (5 bases). The germline V gene encodes CDR1 MNHEY and CDR2 SMNVEV (reference sequence). The germline V and J ends were trimmed by 3 bases and 8 bases, with 17 bases remaining between them. This CDR3 is 15 amino acids long. This chain's CDR3 is CASSFNGARGDIQYF. Written as DNA, the CDR3 is TGTGCCAGCAGTTTTAATGGGGCCAGAGGAGACATTCAGTACTTC.

The V call is TRBV7-8, the J call TRBJ1-1; 7 bases align to TRBD1. V was pared by 6 bases and J by 4 bases, with 5 bases of the junction left unmatched. CDR1 SGHVS and CDR2 FQNEAQ come from the germline V gene. This CDR3 is 13 amino acids long. CDR3 nucleotides: TGTGCCAGCAGGCAGGGGGTGTCCACTGAAGCTTTCTTT. It yields the protein CASRQGVSTEAFF.

This clone is deemed medium-sized. The genes are TRBV27 and TRBJ2-7; 11 nucleotides agree with TRBD2. This CDR3 has 15 residues. Germline trimming cut 5 bases from V and 3 bases from J; bases unmatched to any gene: 6. CDR1 is MNHEY, CDR2 SMNVEV, per germline (reference sequence). Here the CDR3 reads CASSPTSGKHYEQYF. CDR3 nucleotides: TGTGCCAGCAGTCCGACTAGCGGGAAACACTACGAGCAGTACTTC.

The chain combines TRBV6-6 with TRBJ2-4; 8 bases fit TRBD2. CDR3 length equals 16 residues. Germline V CDR1 and CDR2: MNHNY, SVGAGI (reference sequence). The V gene end was trimmed by 5 bases and the J gene end by 6 bases; junction bases not matched to a gene: 12. CDR3 bases: TGTGCCAGCAGTGTGACTAGCGTTCGACGGGGAAACATTCAGTACTTC. Residues: CASSVTSVRRGNIQYF.

This chain joins TRBV7-2 and TRBJ2-1; 11 nucleotides match TRBD2. The CDR3 consists of 16 residues. CDR1 and CDR2 (germline): SGHTA, FQGNSA. The J segment lost 7 bases and the V segment lost 1 base, leaving 6 bases of the junction unmatched. CDR3 nucleotides: TGTGCCAGCAGCTTAGACGGGCTAGCGGGAGGAAATGAGCAGTTCTTC. It yields the protein CASSLDGLAGGNEQFF. The complete variable domain, with remaining parts taken from reference TRBV7-2 and TRBJ2-1, reads GAGVSQSPSNKVTEKGKDVELRCDPISGHTALYWYRQSLGQGLEFLIYFQGNSAPDKSGLPSDRFSAERTGGSVSTLTIQRTQQEDSAVYLCASSLDGLAGGNEQFFGPGTRLTVL.

The chain uses TRBV9 and TRBJ2-1, with TRBD2 as a possible D gene (6 bases). This CDR3 spans 15 amino acids. Germline V lookup: CDR1 SGDLS, CDR2 YYNGEE. The ends were cut back, 0 bases at V and 3 bases at J, with 10 bases in the middle. The CDR3 DNA sequence: TGTGCCAGCAGCGTAGACGGGGGTAACTACAATGAGCAGTTCTTC. As protein: CASSVDGGNYNEQFF.

The CDR3 sequence: CASSLGRSGSSYNEQFF. CDR3 in DNA: TGCGCCAGCAGCTTGGGCCGTAGCGGGAGCTCCTACAATGAGCAGTTCTTC. The chain recombines TRBV5-1 with TRBJ2-1; TRBD2 agrees at 9 bases. The length of the CDR3 is 17 residues. Germline V CDR1 and CDR2: SGHRS, YFSETQ. J was trimmed by 0 bases and V by 0 bases; bases with no gene match: 4.

The gene calls are TRBV9 and TRBJ1-3, with a tentative D call TRBD1 (6 bases). The V end lost 2 bases, the J end lost 4 bases, and 13 bases lay between the germline ends. Germline V lookup: CDR1 SGDLS, CDR2 YYNGEE. The CDR3 sequence is 15 residues long. CDR3 in amino acids: CASSVSGTPGNTIYF. The CDR3 DNA follows: TGTGCCAGCAGCGTCTCCGGGACACCCGGAAACACCATATATTTT. The entire variable domain, with the rest obtained from reference TRBV9 and TRBJ1-3, is as follows: DSGVTQTPKHLITATGQRVTLRCSPRSGDLSVYWYQQSLDQGLQFLIQYYNGEERAKGNILERFSAQQFPDLHSELNLSSLELGDSALYFCASSVSGTPGNTIYFGEGSWLTVV.

V usage is TRBV18 and J usage is TRBJ2-5; D possibly matches TRBD1 or TRBD2 (5 bases each). The V gene lost 4 bases and the J gene lost 1 base, with 19 bases spanning the gap. Per germline, CDR1 KGHSH and CDR2 LQKENI. This CDR3 is built from 17 residues. This CDR3 reads CASSLSTTGDGQETQYF. The CDR3 coding sequence is TGTGCCAGCTCACTAAGTACAACCGGGGACGGCCAAGAGACCCAGTACTTC.

V and J are TRBV6-5 and TRBJ2-5, with 7 bases lining up with TRBD1. J gave up 3 bases and V 6 bases, and 4 bases lay outside the gene matches. Germline V CDR1 and CDR2: MNHEY, SVGAGI. This CDR3 comprises 13 residues. CDR3 nucleotides: TGTGCCAGCAGGAGACAGGGAGAAGAGACCCAGTACTTC. Its protein is CASRRQGEETQYF.

This clone was seen a few times. This rearrangement joins TRBV6-5 to TRBJ2-3; no clear D gene. Germline lookup yields CDR1 MNHEY and CDR2 SVGAGI. V was trimmed by 8 bases and J by 6 bases, leaving 9 bases between them. The CDR3 runs 11 residues. The CDR3: CASSGRDTQYF. The CDR3 DNA reads as TGTGCCAGCTCGGGTAGGGATACGCAGTATTTT.

This rearrangement joins TRBV6-5 to TRBJ2-1; 7 bases align to TRBD2. The CDR3 totals 14 residues. Unmatched junction bases numbered 6, after V lost 5 bases and J lost 5 bases. From germline, CDR1 is MNHEY and CDR2 SVGAGI. CDR3: CASSPGTTHNEQFF. The CDR3 bases are TGTGCCAGCAGTCCTGGGACTACCCACAATGAGCAGTTCTTC.

The chain recombines TRBV10-1 with TRBJ2-1; D may be TRBD2 (5 bases). Germline CDR1 WNHNN, CDR2 SYGVQD (reference sequence). Trimming left V 4 bases short and J 12 bases short, with 13 bases between. The CDR3 is made up of 12 amino acids. The CDR3 bases are TGCGCCAGCAGTGCTAGCCCGGGCGGGCAGTTCTTC. Residues: CASSASPGGQFF.

This clone was observed a few times. The rearrangement links TRBV6-5 to TRBJ1-5, with a tentative D call TRBD1 (5 bases). This CDR3 contains 14 residues. CDR1 is MNHEY, CDR2 SVGAGI, per germline. Trimming removed 6 bases from V and 9 bases from J, with 18 bases in between. In DNA form, the CDR3 reads TGTGCCAGCAGCCCCTTGGGGACCATACGGCCCCAGCATTTT. Translating it yields CASSPLGTIRPQHF.

J is TRBJ2-7 and V is TRBV5-1; 12 bases match TRBD2. This CDR3 region has 14 residues. Germline assignment: CDR1 SGHRS and CDR2 YFSETQ. The V segment lost 3 bases and the J segment 7 bases; nucleotides outside the gene matches: 5. In DNA form, the CDR3 reads TGCGCCAGCAGCTCACGACTAGCGGGAGAGGAGCAGTACTTC. Amino acids: CASSSRLAGEEQYF.